The source of this TCR beta chain is a study of shared T cell receptors in the human thymus (dated by TCRdb to the early 2020s). Describing the broader study: The study examined how self-reactive, shared T-cell receptor alpha chains are generated in the human thymus.

Receptors were amplified or captured by the immunoSEQ multiplex PCR assay. TCRdb retrieved this table from immuneACCESS and kept in-frame rearrangements only. Not all clones are present; in checked studies, unresolved V genes account for under half, and no reason is known for the remainder. The sample yields hundreds of thousands of clones; 70% to 90% were counted once. The ten largest account for around 0.01% of the sample. In the case of this clone: The target of this receptor is not known. The record has no base qualities; no much larger clone is one base away.

The CDR3 sequence holds 16 residues, the cysteine and phenylalanine included. The read is trimmed to its CDR3 DNA, 48 bases read in frame from base 1. The germline V and J ends show losses of 4 bases and 7 bases respectively, and no gene match explains 14 bases of the junction. According to the germline V gene, CDR1 reads SGHDT and CDR2 reads YYEEEE. This sample also belongs to another study, concerning human thymus T cells. The second investigation adds: The donors were immunologically healthy infants in Finland who had open corrective cardiac surgery for congenital heart defects. The thymus tissue came from surgical resects taken out during corrective cardiac surgery. V and J gene segment usage appeared biased in both thymic and peripheral blood repertoires. The related research reported highly overlapping thymic TCR repertoires among unrelated individuals. The study used roughly 8 infant thymus samples plus four related peripheral blood samples to characterize TCR alpha and beta repertoires. Donor ages ranged from roughly 6 to 244 days, and the cohort comprised five or six male and two female infants. Thymocytes were mechanically released from the tissue and were stored as pellets of about 8.5-31 million cells at -70 degrees C. A QIAsymphony instrument was used to extract genomic DNA from frozen cell pellets. The immunoSEQ multiplex PCR assay was used to amplify the TCRB and TCRAD loci from a standardized amount of quality-controlled genomic DNA. The V(D)J region was spanned by amplicons of a length sufficient to cover the CDR3 and to identify V and J genes. Through the commercial immunoSEQ service, the amplicons were sequenced on an Illumina platform. Primer bias and sequencing errors were corrected as previously described, and TCRAD and TCRB definitions were based on the IMGT database. Analysis of the repertoires was done with immunoSEQ Analyzer 3.0 and VDJTools and included basic statistics, V/J segment usage, diversity estimates, rarefaction and pairwise overlap. Diversity was estimated using the Chao1, ChaoE, Efron-Thisted, Shannon and inverse Simpson indices, and was also estimated on datasets down-sampled to the size of the smallest sample. For repertoire overlap, CDR3 nucleotide sequence, V gene and J gene had to match strictly, and clustering was done by Jaccard-based multidimensional scaling. On average, thymus samples gave 750,000 to 950,000 unique TCRB clonotypes, whereas blood samples gave roughly 80,000.

This sequence was found in a girl under three years old with a congenital heart defect. Donor details come from another sample of the same person, matched by shared clones. The specimen was thymocytes. The sequence links TRBV5-6 to TRBJ2-1, with TRBD1 matching 7 junction bases. In nucleotides, the sequence is TGTGCCAGCAGCACCAAGGGGGCCGGTGGGAGAAATGAGCAGTTCTTC. Its coded protein is CASSTKGAGGRNEQFF.